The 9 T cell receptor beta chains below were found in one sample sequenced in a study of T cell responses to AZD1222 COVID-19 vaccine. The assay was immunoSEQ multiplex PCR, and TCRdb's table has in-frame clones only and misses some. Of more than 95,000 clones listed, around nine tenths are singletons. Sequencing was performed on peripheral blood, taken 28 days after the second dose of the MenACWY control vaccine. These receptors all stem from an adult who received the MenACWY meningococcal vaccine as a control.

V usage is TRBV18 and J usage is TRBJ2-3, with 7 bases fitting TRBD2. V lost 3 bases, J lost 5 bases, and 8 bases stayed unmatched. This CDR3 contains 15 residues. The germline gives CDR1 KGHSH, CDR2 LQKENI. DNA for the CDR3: TGTGCCAGCTCACCCGCGGCGGGGGTTGGAGATACGCAGTATTTT. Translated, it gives CASSPAAGVGDTQYF. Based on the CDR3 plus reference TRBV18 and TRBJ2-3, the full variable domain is NAGVMQNPRHLVRRRGQEARLRCSPMKGHSHVYWYRQLPEEGLKFMVYLQKENIIDESGMPKERFSAEFPKEGPSILRIQQVVRGDSAAYFCASSPAAGVGDTQYFGPGTRLTVL.

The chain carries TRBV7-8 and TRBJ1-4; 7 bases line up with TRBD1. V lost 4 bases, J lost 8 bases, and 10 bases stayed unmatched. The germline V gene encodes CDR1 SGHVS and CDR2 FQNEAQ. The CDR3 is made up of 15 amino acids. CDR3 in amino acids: CASSSARQGIEKLFF. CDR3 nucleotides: TGTGCCAGCAGCTCAGCCCGACAGGGTATCGAAAAACTGTTTTTT.

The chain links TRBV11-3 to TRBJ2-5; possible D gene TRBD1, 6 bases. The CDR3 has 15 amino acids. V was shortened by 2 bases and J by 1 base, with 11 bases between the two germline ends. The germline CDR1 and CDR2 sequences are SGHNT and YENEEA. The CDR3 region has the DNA TGTGCCAGCAGCTTATCTGCAGGGGCCCAAGAGACCCAGTACTTC. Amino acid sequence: CASSLSAGAQETQYF.

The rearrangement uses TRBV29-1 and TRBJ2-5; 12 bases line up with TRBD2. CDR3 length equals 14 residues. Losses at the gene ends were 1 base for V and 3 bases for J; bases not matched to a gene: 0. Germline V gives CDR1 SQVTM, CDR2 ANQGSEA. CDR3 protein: CSVEGLAGEETQYF. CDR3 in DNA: TGCAGCGTTGAAGGACTAGCGGGGGAAGAGACCCAGTACTTC. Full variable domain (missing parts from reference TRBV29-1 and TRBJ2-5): SAVISQKPSRDICQRGTSLTIQCQVDSQVTMMFWYRQQPGQSLTLIATANQGSEATYESGFVIDKFPISRPNLTFSTLTVSNMSPEDSSIYLCSVEGLAGEETQYFGPGTRLLVL.

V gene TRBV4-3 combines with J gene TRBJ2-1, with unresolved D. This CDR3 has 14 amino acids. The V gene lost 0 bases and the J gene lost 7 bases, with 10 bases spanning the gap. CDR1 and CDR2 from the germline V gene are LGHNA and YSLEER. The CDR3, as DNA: TGCGCCAGCAGCCAAGAAAACAGCTATAATGAGCAGTTCTTC. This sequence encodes CASSQENSYNEQFF.

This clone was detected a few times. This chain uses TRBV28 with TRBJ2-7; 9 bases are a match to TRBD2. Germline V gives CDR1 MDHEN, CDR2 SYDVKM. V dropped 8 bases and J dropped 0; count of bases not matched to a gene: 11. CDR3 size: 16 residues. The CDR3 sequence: CASAGGRLSISYEQYF. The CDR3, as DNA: TGTGCCAGCGCGGGGGGGAGGTTATCCATCTCCTACGAGCAGTACTTC.

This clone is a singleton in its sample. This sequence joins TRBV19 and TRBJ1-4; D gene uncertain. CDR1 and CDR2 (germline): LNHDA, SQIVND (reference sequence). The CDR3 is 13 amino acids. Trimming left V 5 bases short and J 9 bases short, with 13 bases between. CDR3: CASSRAAAKKLFF. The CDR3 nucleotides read TGTGCCAGTAGTCGGGCAGCCGCTAAAAAACTGTTTTTT.

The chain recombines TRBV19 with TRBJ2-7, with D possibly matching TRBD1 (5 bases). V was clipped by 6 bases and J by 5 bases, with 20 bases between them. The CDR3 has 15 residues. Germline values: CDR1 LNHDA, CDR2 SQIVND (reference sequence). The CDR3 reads CASRPQAVSTHEQYF. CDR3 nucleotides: TGTGCCAGTAGGCCACAGGCCGTATCAACCCACGAGCAGTACTTC.

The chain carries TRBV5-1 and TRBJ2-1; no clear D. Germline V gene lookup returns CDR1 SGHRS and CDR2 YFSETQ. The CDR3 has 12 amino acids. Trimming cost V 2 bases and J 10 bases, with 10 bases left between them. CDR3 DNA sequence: TGCGCCAGCAGCTTAGCCCCGTGGGAGCAGTTCTTC. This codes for CASSLAPWEQFF.